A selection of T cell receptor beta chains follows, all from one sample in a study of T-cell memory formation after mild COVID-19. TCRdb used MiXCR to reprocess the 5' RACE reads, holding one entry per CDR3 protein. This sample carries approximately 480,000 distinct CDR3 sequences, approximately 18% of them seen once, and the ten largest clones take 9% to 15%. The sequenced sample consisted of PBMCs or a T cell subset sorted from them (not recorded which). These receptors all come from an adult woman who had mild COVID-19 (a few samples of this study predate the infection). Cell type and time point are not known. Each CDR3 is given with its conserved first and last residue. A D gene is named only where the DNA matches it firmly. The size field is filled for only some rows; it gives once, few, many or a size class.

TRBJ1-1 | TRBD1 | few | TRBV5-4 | CASSFPGQEAFF | TGTGCCAGCAGCTTTCCGGGACAGGAGGCTTTCTTT
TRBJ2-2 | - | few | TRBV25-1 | CASSGPPLGGGLNTGELFF | TGTGCCAGCAGTGGACCTCCCCTTGGGGGGGGCCTTAACACCGGGGAGCTGTTTTTT
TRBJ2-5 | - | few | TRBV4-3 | CASSRGFGSLETQYF | TGCGCCAGCAGCCGGGGTTTTGGGAGTCTGGAGACCCAGTACTTC
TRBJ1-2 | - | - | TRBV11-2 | CASSLNSFEYGYTF | TGTGCCAGCAGCTTAAACAGCTTTGAATATGGCTACACCTTC
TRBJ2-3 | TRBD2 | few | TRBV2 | CASRAGGKTDTQYF | TGTGCCAGCAGAGCGGGAGGGAAGACAGATACGCAGTATTTT
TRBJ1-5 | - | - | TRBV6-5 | CASSYEGGRGPQHF | TGTGCCAGCAGTTATGAGGGGGGAAGAGGGCCCCAGCATTTT
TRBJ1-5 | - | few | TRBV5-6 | CASSLGPGGYQPQHF | TGTGCCAGCAGCTTGGGGCCTGGGGGGTATCAGCCCCAGCATTTT
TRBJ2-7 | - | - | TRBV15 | CATSRGGGDYEQYF | TGTGCCACCAGCAGAGGTGGCGGTGACTACGAGCAGTACTTC
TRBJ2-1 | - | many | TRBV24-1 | CATSDFGGREGRNNEQFF | TGTGCCACCAGTGATTTTGGGGGGCGGGAAGGACGTAACAATGAGCAGTTCTTC
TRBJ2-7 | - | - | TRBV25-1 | CASRGELGIYEQYF | TGTGCCAGCAGGGGGGAATTAGGGATTTACGAGCAGTACTTC
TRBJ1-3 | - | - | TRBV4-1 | CASSQWRSSGNTIYF | TGCGCCAGCAGCCAATGGAGGAGCTCTGGAAACACCATATATTTT
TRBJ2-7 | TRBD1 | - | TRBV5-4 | CASSLAGTGPYYEQYF | TGTGCCAGCAGCTTGGCAGGGACAGGACCCTACTACGAGCAGTACTTC
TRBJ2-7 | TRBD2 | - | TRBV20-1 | CSVGAGGSSYEQYF | TGCAGTGTAGGGGCGGGAGGCAGCTCCTACGAGCAGTACTTC
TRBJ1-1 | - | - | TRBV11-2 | CASSRTKMGGLSTEAFF | TGTGCCAGCAGCCGTACTAAAATGGGGGGGCTGAGCACTGAAGCTTTCTTT
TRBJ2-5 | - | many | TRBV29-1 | CSVVRAGLQETQYF | TGCAGCGTTGTTAGGGCAGGACTCCAAGAGACCCAGTACTTC
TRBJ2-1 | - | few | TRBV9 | CASSANLRTPTANNEQFF | TGTGCCAGCAGCGCCAACCTTAGGACTCCCACAGCGAACAATGAGCAGTTCTTC
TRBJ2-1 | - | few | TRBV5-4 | CASSLKLGNEQFF | TGTGCCAGCAGCTTGAAGTTGGGGAATGAGCAGTTCTTC
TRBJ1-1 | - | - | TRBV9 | CASSSDGLFAEAFF | TGTGCCAGCAGCTCAGATGGGTTATTTGCTGAAGCTTTCTTT
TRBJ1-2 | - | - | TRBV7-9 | CASSLTSPYGYTF | TGTGCCAGCAGCTTAACTTCCCCGTATGGCTACACCTTC
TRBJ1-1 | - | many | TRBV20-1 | CSAPAGGPGTEAFF | TGCAGTGCTCCGGCGGGGGGGCCGGGGACTGAAGCTTTCTTT
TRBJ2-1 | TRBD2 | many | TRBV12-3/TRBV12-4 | CASSGFGGEFYNEQFF | TGTGCCAGCAGTGGATTTGGGGGGGAGTTCTACAATGAGCAGTTCTTC
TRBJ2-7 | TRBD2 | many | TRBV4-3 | CASSQERGTLPIF | TGCGCCAGCAGCCAAGAGCGGGGGACCCTTCCTATCTTC
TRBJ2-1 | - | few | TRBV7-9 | CASSLSLAYNEQFF | TGTGCCAGCAGCTTAAGCCTAGCCTACAATGAGCAGTTCTTC
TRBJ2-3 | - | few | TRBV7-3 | CASSLMGQGTSAQYF | -
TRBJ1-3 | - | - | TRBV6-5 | CASSYSNRVTGNTIYF | TGTGCCAGCAGTTACTCGAACAGGGTGACTGGAAACACCATATATTTT
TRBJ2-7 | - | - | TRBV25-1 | CASSVNREPYEQYF | TGTGCCAGCAGTGTAAACAGGGAACCCTACGAGCAGTACTTC
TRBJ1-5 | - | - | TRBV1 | CTSSPQRGSMQPQHF | TGCACCAGCAGCCCGCAGCGAGGTTCAATGCAGCCCCAGCATTTT